Below, 18 T cell receptor beta chains from the same sample are listed, as sequenced in a study of regulatory T cells. The primer mix had 52 TRBV and 13 TRBJ primers. The repertoire was sequenced with immunoSEQ multiplex PCR; TCRdb's copy has only in-frame clones and lacks some. The sample shows approximately 9,300 clones, 84% of them seen only once. The sequencing sample was made of CD8+ T cells sorted from blood. Receptor source: a person under 35 with CD3G deficiency.

The V call is TRBV27, the J call TRBJ2-3; D call uncertain. Trimming cost V 5 bases and J 2 bases, with 11 bases left between them. This CDR3 comprises 14 residues. Germline V gives CDR1 MNHEY, CDR2 SMNVEV (reference sequence). In DNA, the CDR3 is TGTGCCAGCAGTCACGGCCTTGACACAGATACGCAGTATTTT. This gives the protein CASSHGLDTDTQYF.

The gene calls are TRBV6-6 and TRBJ1-1, with D tentatively TRBD1 (5 bases). CDR1 is MNHNY and CDR2 is SVGAGI in the germline V gene (reference sequence). The CDR3 is 12 amino acids. With 6 bases removed from V and 4 bases from J, the gap between germline ends came to 9 bases. DNA of the CDR3: TGTGCCAGCAGGGCGAGGGGCACTGAAGCTTTCTTT. Its protein is CASRARGTEAFF.

The chain employs TRBV28 and TRBJ1-4, with D uncertain. CDR1 MDHEN and CDR2 SYDVKM come from the germline V gene. The CDR3 covers 15 residues. Trimming shortened V by 5 bases and J by 0 bases, and 10 bases separated the two germline ends. CDR3 bases: TGTGCCAGCAGTCCGATAGACGCAACTAATGAAAAACTGTTTTTT. Residues: CASSPIDATNEKLFF.

The V and J genes are TRBV6-1 and TRBJ2-7; the match to TRBD1 covers 9 bases. The CDR3 totals 14 residues. The J segment lost 7 bases and the V segment lost 6 bases, leaving 10 bases of the junction unmatched. Germline V CDR1 and CDR2: MNHNS, SASEGT. The CDR3 coding sequence is TGTGCCAGCAGGAGGGGACAGGGATGGAGTGAGCAGTACTTC. Its protein is CASRRGQGWSEQYF.

V and J are TRBV10-3 and TRBJ2-7; D call uncertain. Germline loops: CDR1 ENHRY, CDR2 SYGVKD. V lost 2 bases and J 0 bases, leaving 5 bases between the germline ends. The CDR3 is 13 amino acids. The CDR3 is CAISEGSSYEQYF. The CDR3, as DNA: TGTGCCATCAGTGAGGGAAGCTCCTACGAGCAGTACTTC.

The chain couples TRBV6-1 to TRBJ2-7, with TRBD2 as a possible D gene (6 bases). The CDR3 is made up of 15 amino acids. Trimming shortened V by 4 bases and J by 2 bases, and 15 bases separated the two germline ends. Germline CDR1 MNHNS, CDR2 SASEGT. The DNA of the CDR3 is TGTGCCAGCAGTGGTGGGATAGCGGCGCCCTACGAGCAGTACTTC. Translating it yields CASSGGIAAPYEQYF.

The chain carries TRBV10-3 and TRBJ1-2; 8 bases map to TRBD1. Germline V gene sequence: CDR1 ENHRY, CDR2 SYGVKD. V was pared by 2 bases and J by 6 bases, with 5 bases of the junction left unmatched. CDR3 length equals 14 residues. The CDR3 DNA is TGTGCCATCAGTGAGGGACAGGGAAGAGATGGCTACACCTTC. Its translation: CAISEGQGRDGYTF.

This clone was seen just once. This chain connects TRBV11-3 to TRBJ2-3; D is unclear. Trimming took 5 bases from V and 4 from J, leaving 13 bases between them. CDR1 and CDR2 (germline): SGHNT, YENEEA. The CDR3 totals 14 residues. CDR3 sequence: CASSARAGPDTQYF. The CDR3 DNA reads as TGTGCCAGCAGCGCAAGGGCTGGGCCAGATACGCAGTATTTT.

The V gene is TRBV28, the J gene TRBJ2-2, with D perhaps matching TRBD1 (5 bases). With 3 bases removed from V and 0 bases from J, the gap between germline ends came to 11 bases. Germline values: CDR1 MDHEN, CDR2 SYDVKM. This CDR3 has 16 amino acids. CDR3 nucleotides: TGTGCCAGCAGTTTTTTCTCAGGGCCGAACACCGGGGAGCTGTTTTTT. This encodes CASSFFSGPNTGELFF.

V usage is TRBV28 and J usage is TRBJ2-3, with TRBD2 matching 12 bases. Looked up from germline, CDR1 is MDHEN and CDR2 is SYDVKM. The trim removed 1 base at V and 0 bases at J, leaving 5 bases unmatched. The CDR3 length is 18 residues. The CDR3 coding sequence is TGTGCCAGCAGTTTATCCTCCGGGACTAGCGGGAGCACAGATACGCAGTATTTT. This translates into CASSLSSGTSGSTDTQYF.

This clone was counted between two and nine times. The chain has TRBV28 and TRBJ2-7; 7 bases match TRBD1. The CDR3 spans 14 residues. Germline trimming cut 6 bases from V and 2 bases from J; bases unmatched to any gene: 7. Germline assignment: CDR1 MDHEN and CDR2 SYDVKM. CDR3 DNA: TGTGCCAGCAGCCGCGACAGGGTACCCTACGAGCAGTACTTC. Its translation is CASSRDRVPYEQYF.

The chain recombines TRBV7-9 with TRBJ1-2; D call uncertain. CDR3 size: 12 residues. The V and J ends lost 6 bases and 7 bases respectively, with 12 bases between them. Germline CDR1 and CDR2: SEHNR and FQNEAQ (reference sequence). The DNA of the CDR3 is TGTGCCAGCAGTCCGGGAGCCGTTGGCTACACCTTC. It yields the protein CASSPGAVGYTF.

This sequence joins TRBV28 and TRBJ1-5; D gene unclear. Trimming stripped 3 bases from V and 3 bases from J, with 9 bases between. From germline, CDR1 is MDHEN and CDR2 SYDVKM. The CDR3 loop spans 14 amino acids. The CDR3 sequence: CASSLQAPNQPQHF. The CDR3 DNA sequence: TGTGCCAGCAGTTTGCAGGCACCCAATCAGCCCCAGCATTTT. Supplemented by reference TRBV28 and TRBJ1-5, the full variable domain reads DVKVTQSSRYLVKRTGEKVFLECVQDMDHENMFWYRQDPGLGLRLIYFSYDVKMKEKGDIPEGYSVSREKKERFSLILESASTNQTSMYLCASSLQAPNQPQHFGDGTRLSIL.

Only one count was recorded for this clone. The chain joins TRBV28 to TRBJ2-1, with D possibly matching TRBD2 (5 bases). Looked up from germline, CDR1 is MDHEN and CDR2 is SYDVKM. The length of the CDR3 is 13 residues. V shed 3 bases and J shed 6 bases, with 9 bases lying between them. The CDR3, as DNA: TGTGCCAGCAGTTTTACGGGGTTCAATGAGCAGTTCTTC. This sequence encodes CASSFTGFNEQFF.

The chain links TRBV7-9 to TRBJ2-3, with a tentative D call TRBD2 (5 bases). Germline V gene sequence: CDR1 SEHNR, CDR2 FQNEAQ (reference sequence). This CDR3 comprises 14 residues. V was cut by 2 bases and J by 3 bases, with 9 bases left in between. The CDR3 DNA reads TGTGCCAGCAGCTTACCGGAGGAAACAGATACGCAGTATTTT. It specifies CASSLPEETDTQYF.

The CDR3 coding sequence is TGTGCCAGCAGTGGGACAGGTTTACTCTACGAGCAGTACTTC. Translating gives CASSGTGLLYEQYF. The rearrangement joins TRBV28 to TRBJ2-7, with 8 bases identical to TRBD1. The germline gives CDR1 MDHEN, CDR2 SYDVKM. V lost 5 bases, J lost 3 bases, and 6 bases stayed unmatched. There are 14 residues in the CDR3.

The chain is built from TRBV28 and TRBJ1-1; D call uncertain. The CDR3 spans 14 residues. The V gene's germline CDR1 is MDHEN and CDR2 SYDVKM. V was cut by 6 bases and J by 0 bases, with 11 bases left in between. The DNA for the CDR3 is TGTGCCAGCAGCCCTCACTTATTGAACACTGAAGCTTTCTTT. This encodes CASSPHLLNTEAFF. The variable domain in full, completed from reference TRBV28 and TRBJ1-1, reads DVKVTQSSRYLVKRTGEKVFLECVQDMDHENMFWYRQDPGLGLRLIYFSYDVKMKEKGDIPEGYSVSREKKERFSLILESASTNQTSMYLCASSPHLLNTEAFFGQGTRLTVV.

This chain links TRBV6-6 with TRBJ1-1; D gene ambiguous. This CDR3 contains 12 residues. V was shortened by 2 bases and J by 2 bases, with 3 bases between the two germline ends. Germline V lookup: CDR1 MNHNY, CDR2 SVGAGI (reference sequence). In nucleotides, the CDR3 is TGTGCCAGCAGTTACCCCAACACTGAAGCTTTCTTT. This translates into CASSYPNTEAFF.